This T cell receptor beta chain is from a study of monozygotic twins with inflammatory bowel disease. Whole-study findings and limits: Background noise in patient repertoires may stem from differing immunosuppressive treatments. IBD patients showed reduced TCRbeta diversity (inverse Simpson) versus healthy co-twins.

TCRdb reanalyzed the 5' RACE reads, giving one entry per CDR3 protein sequence and no DNA. The listing contains about 99,000 distinct CDR3 sequences. This CDR3 is 13 amino acids long. Comment on this clonotype: Its antigen is still unknown.

This TCR derives from a human donor with ulcerative colitis or Crohn's disease, or a healthy co-twin of an affected twin (not recorded which). Sample: blood. The rearrangement links TRBV12-3 or TRBV12-4 to TRBJ1-6; TCRdb outputs TRBD1, but without DNA this stays unchecked. The CDR3 loop is CASSRDRDSPLHF.